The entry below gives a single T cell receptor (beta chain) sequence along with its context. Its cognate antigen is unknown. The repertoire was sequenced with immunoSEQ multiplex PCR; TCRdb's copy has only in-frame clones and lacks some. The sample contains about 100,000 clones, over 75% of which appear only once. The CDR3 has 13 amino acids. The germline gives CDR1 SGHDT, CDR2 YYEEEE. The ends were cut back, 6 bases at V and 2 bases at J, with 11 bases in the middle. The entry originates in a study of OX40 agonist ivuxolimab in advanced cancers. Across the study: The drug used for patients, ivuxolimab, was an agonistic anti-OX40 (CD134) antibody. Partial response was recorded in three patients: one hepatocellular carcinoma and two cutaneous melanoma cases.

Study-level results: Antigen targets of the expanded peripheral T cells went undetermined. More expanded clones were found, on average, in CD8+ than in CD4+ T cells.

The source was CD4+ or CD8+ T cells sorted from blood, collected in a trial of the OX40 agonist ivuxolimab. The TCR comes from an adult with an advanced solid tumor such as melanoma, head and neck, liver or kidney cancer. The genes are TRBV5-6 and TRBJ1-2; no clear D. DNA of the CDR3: TGTGCCAGCAAAATTAGGGTGAACTATGGCTACACCTTC. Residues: CASKIRVNYGYTF.